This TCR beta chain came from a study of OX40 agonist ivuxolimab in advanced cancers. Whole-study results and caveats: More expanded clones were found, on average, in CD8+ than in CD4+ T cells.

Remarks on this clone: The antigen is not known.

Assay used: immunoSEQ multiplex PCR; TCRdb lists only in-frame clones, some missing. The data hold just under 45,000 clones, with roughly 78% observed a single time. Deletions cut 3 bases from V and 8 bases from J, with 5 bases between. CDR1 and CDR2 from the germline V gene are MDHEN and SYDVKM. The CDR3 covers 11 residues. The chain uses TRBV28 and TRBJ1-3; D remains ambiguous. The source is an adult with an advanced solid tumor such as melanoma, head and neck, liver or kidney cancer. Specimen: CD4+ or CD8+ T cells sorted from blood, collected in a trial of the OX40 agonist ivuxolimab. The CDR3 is CASSFRYTIYF. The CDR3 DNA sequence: TGTGCCAGCAGTTTTAGATACACCATATATTTT.